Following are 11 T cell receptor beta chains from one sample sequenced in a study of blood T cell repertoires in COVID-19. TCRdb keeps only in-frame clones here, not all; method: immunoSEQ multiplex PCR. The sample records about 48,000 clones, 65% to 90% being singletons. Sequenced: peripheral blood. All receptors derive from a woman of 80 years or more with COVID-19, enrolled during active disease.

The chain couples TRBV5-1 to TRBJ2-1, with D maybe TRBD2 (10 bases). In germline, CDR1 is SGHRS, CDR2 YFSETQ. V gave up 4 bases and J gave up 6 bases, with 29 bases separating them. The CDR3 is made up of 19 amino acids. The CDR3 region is CASSPERDRVVAGGNEQFF. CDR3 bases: TGCGCCAGCAGCCCCGAACGGGACAGGGTTGTAGCGGGAGGCAATGAGCAGTTCTTC.

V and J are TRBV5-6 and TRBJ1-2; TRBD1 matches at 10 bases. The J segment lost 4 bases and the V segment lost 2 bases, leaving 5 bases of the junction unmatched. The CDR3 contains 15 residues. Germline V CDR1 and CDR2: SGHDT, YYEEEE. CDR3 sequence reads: CASSFPTGGAYGYTF. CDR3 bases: TGTGCCAGCAGCTTCCCGACAGGGGGCGCCTATGGCTACACCTTC. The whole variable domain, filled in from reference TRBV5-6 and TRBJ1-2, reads DAGVTQSPTHLIKTRGQQVTLRCSPKSGHDTVSWYQQALGQGPQFIFQYYEEEERQRGNFPDRFSGHQFPNYSSELNVNALLLGDSALYLCASSFPTGGAYGYTFGSGTRLTVV.

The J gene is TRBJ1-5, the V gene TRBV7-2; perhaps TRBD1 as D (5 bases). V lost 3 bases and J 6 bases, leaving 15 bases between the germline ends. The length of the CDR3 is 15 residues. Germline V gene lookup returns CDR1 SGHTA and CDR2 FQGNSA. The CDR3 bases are TGTGCCAGCAGCTTTTCTTCAGGGTTTTCTCAGCCCCAGCATTTT. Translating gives CASSFSSGFSQPQHF. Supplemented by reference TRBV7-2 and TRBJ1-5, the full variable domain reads GAGVSQSPSNKVTEKGKDVELRCDPISGHTALYWYRQSLGQGLEFLIYFQGNSAPDKSGLPSDRFSAERTGGSVSTLTIQRTQQEDSAVYLCASSFSSGFSQPQHFGDGTRLSIL.

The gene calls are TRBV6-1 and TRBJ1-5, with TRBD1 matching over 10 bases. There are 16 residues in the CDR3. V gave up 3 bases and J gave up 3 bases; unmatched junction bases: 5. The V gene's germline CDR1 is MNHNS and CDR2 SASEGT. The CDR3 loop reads CASSEPGQGINQPQHF. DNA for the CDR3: TGTGCCAGCAGTGAGCCGGGACAGGGGATCAATCAGCCCCAGCATTTT.

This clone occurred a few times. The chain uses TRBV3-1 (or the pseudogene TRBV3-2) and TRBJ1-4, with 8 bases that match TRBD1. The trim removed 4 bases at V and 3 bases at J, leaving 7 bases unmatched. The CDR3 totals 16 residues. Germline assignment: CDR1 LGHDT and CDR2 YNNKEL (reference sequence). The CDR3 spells CASSLDREGSNEKLFF. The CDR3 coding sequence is TGTGCCAGCAGCCTGGACAGGGAGGGTTCTAATGAAAAACTGTTTTTT.

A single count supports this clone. As DNA, the CDR3 is TGTGCAAGTCGCCCCTTAGGGGTCCCCTCCTACGAGCAGTACTTC. Translating gives CASRPLGVPSYEQYF. The V call is TRBV12-2, the J call TRBJ2-7; TRBD1, the table's D call, was not compared with the DNA. TRBV12-2 is termed a pseudogene. This CDR3 has 15 amino acids.

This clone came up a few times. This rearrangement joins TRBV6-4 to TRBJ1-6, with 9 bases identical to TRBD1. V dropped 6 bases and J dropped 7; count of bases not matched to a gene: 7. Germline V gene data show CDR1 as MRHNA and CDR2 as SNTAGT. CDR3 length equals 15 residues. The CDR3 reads CASRTGTGWNSPLHF. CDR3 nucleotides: TGTGCCAGCAGGACCGGGACAGGGTGGAATTCACCCCTCCACTTT.

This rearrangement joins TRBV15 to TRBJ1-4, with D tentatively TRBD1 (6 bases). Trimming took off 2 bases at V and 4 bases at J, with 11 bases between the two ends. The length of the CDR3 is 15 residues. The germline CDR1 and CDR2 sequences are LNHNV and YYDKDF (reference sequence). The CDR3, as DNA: TGTGCCACCAGCAGATATACAGGGCTTAATGAAAAACTGTTTTTT. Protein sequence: CATSRYTGLNEKLFF.

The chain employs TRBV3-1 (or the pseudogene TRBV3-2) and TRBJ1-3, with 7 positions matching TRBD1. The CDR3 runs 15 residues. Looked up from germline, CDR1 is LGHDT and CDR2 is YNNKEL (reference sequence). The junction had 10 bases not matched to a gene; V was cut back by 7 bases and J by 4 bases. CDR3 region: CASTPDRARGNTIYF. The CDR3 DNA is TGTGCCAGCACTCCCGACAGGGCGAGGGGAAACACCATATATTTT.

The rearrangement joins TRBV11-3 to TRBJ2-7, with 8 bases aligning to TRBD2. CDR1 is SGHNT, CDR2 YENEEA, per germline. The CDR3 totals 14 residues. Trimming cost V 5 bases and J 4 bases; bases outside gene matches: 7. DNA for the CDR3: TGTGCCAGCAGCCCGGGCGGGGGGAGGTACGAGCAGTACTTC. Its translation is CASSPGGGRYEQYF.

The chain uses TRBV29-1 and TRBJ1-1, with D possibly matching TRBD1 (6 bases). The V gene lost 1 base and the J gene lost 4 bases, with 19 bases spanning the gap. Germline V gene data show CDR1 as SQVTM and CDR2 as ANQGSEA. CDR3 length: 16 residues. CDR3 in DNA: TGCAGCGTTGAAGCTCTGGGGCAGGGGATCTCCACTGAAGCTTTCTTT. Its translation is CSVEALGQGISTEAFF.